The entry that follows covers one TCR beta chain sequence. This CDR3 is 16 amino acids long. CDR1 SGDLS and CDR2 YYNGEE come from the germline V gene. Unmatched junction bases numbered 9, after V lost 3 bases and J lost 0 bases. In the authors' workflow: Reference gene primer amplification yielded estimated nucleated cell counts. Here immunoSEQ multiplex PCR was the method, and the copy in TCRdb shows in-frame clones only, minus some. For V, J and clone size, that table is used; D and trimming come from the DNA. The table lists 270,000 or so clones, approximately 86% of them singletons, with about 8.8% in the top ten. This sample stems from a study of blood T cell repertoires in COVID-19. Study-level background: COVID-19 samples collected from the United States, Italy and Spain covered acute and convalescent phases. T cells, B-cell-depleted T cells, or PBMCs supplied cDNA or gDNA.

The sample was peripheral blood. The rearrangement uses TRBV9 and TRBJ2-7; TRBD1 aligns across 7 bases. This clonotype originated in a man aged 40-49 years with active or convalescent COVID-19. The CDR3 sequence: CASSGLYRDSSYEQYF. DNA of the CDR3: TGTGCCAGCAGCGGACTATACCGGGACAGCTCCTACGAGCAGTACTTC. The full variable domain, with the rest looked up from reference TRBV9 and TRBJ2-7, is DSGVTQTPKHLITATGQRVTLRCSPRSGDLSVYWYQQSLDQGLQFLIQYYNGEERAKGNILERFSAQQFPDLHSELNLSSLELGDSALYFCASSGLYRDSSYEQYFGPGTRLTVT.